These 10 T cell receptor beta chains were all obtained from the same sample, sequenced in a study of radiotherapy plus CTLA-4 blockade in lung cancer. TCRdb keeps only in-frame clones here, not all; method: immunoSEQ multiplex PCR. The data hold 90,000 to 100,000 clones, with around 90% observed a single time. The sequences come from peripheral blood, collected from a patient treated with radiotherapy plus ipilimumab. Every receptor here comes from a human donor with non-small cell lung cancer that progressed on radiotherapy plus ipilimumab.

The rearrangement links TRBV7-2 to TRBJ2-7; 9 nucleotides line up with TRBD2. V lost 5 bases to trimming and J lost 6 bases; unmatched junction nucleotides: 8. CDR1 is SGHTA and CDR2 is FQGNSA in the germline V gene. The CDR3 has 14 residues. The CDR3 spells CASSARREGREQYF. The CDR3 DNA follows: TGTGCCAGCAGCGCTCGGCGGGAGGGCCGCGAGCAGTACTTC. Complete variable domain (other parts from reference TRBV7-2 and TRBJ2-7): GAGVSQSPSNKVTEKGKDVELRCDPISGHTALYWYRQSLGQGLEFLIYFQGNSAPDKSGLPSDRFSAERTGGSVSTLTIQRTQQEDSAVYLCASSARREGREQYFGPGTRLTVT.

The chain links TRBV27 to TRBJ2-3; the match to TRBD1 covers 11 bases. CDR1 and CDR2 from the germline V gene are MNHEY and SMNVEV (reference sequence). This CDR3 has 14 amino acids. V was clipped by 8 bases and J by 5 bases; unmatched bases: 6. CDR3 protein: CASGTGGFQDTQYF. The CDR3 DNA follows: TGTGCCAGCGGGACAGGGGGGTTTCAAGATACGCAGTATTTT.

The chain has TRBV10-3 and TRBJ2-1, with D unresolved. This CDR3 is 18 amino acids long. Germline lookup yields CDR1 ENHRY and CDR2 SYGVKD. V was trimmed by 2 bases and J by 0 bases, leaving 17 bases between them. The CDR3 DNA follows: TGTGCCATCAGTGAGCTGGGCAACTCCCTAAGCTCCTACAATGAGCAGTTCTTC. It yields the protein CAISELGNSLSSYNEQFF.

The chain recombines TRBV12-5 with TRBJ2-5, with D hard to call. This CDR3 contains 12 residues. CDR1 and CDR2 (germline): LGHNT, FRNRAP. Trimming left V 6 bases short and J 5 bases short, with 10 bases between. The CDR3 DNA sequence: TGTGCTAGTGGCCTCAGAAGGGAGACCCAGTACTTC. Translating it yields CASGLRRETQYF. Filled out from reference TRBV12-5 and TRBJ2-5, the complete variable domain reads DARVTQTPRHKVTEMGQEVTMRCQPILGHNTVFWYRQTMMQGLELLAYFRNRAPLDDSGMPKDRFSAEMPDATLATLKIQPSEPRDSAVYFCASGLRRETQYFGPGTRLLVL.

J is TRBJ2-1 and V is TRBV11-2; unclear D gene. Per the germline V gene, CDR1 is SGHAT and CDR2 is FQNNGV. The V gene lost 5 bases and the J gene lost 6 bases, with 14 bases spanning the gap. The CDR3 length is 14 residues. The CDR3 coding sequence is TGTGCCAGCAGCCGTCCCGGGTTCGGCAATGAGCAGTTCTTC. Protein sequence: CASSRPGFGNEQFF.

The chain combines TRBV2 with TRBJ2-5; TRBD2 matches 7 bases. The last part of the DNA fits TRBJ2-7 better; the J call may be wrong. CDR1 and CDR2 from the germline V gene are SNHLY and FYNNEI. The CDR3 consists of 14 residues. The CDR3 spells CASSPLAGVYEQYF. CDR3 DNA: TGTGCCAGCAGTCCCCTGGCGGGAGTCTACGAGCAGTACTTC.

The chain employs TRBV27 and TRBJ2-7, with 9 bases fitting TRBD1. V shed 3 bases, J shed 3 bases, and the junction held 3 bases outside the gene matches. Germline loops: CDR1 MNHEY, CDR2 SMNVEV (reference sequence). The CDR3 consists of 14 residues. DNA for the CDR3: TGTGCCAGCAGTTTCGGGGACAGGGTCTACGAGCAGTACTTC. This codes for CASSFGDRVYEQYF.

The CDR3 DNA reads as TGTGCCAGTAGATACAACCGGGACAGGGCGACTAGCGGGTACAAAAACATTCAGTACTTC. It is translated as CASRYNRDRATSGYKNIQYF. The rearrangement links TRBV19 to TRBJ2-4; TRBD2 is a possible D gene (10 bases). Trimming cost V 6 bases and J 3 bases, with 30 bases left between them. Germline V lookup: CDR1 LNHDA, CDR2 SQIVND (reference sequence). CDR3 size: 20 residues. The variable domain in full, completed from reference TRBV19 and TRBJ2-4, reads DGGITQSPKYLFRKEGQNVTLSCEQNLNHDAMYWYRQDPGQGLRLIYYSQIVNDFQKGDIAEGYSVSREKKESFPLTVTSAQKNPTAFYLCASRYNRDRATSGYKNIQYFGAGTRLSVL.

The rearrangement joins TRBV5-4 to TRBJ2-1; D is perhaps TRBD2 (6 bases). Germline V gives CDR1 SGHNT, CDR2 YYREEE (reference sequence). Deletions cut 0 bases from V and 10 bases from J, with 17 bases between. There are 15 residues in the CDR3. For the CDR3, the DNA is TGTGCCAGCAGCTTGGCTGGGACTTCGGTAGGGGAGCAGTTCTTC. Translating it yields CASSLAGTSVGEQFF.

J is TRBJ2-4 and V is TRBV5-1, with 11 positions matching TRBD2. V was pared by 4 bases and J by 9 bases, with 12 bases of the junction left unmatched. The CDR3 runs to 16 residues. Germline V lookup: CDR1 SGHRS, CDR2 YFSETQ. The CDR3 nucleotides read TGCGCCAGCAGCCACGGGACTAGCGGAAAAGATGTCATTCAGTACTTC. Amino acid sequence: CASSHGTSGKDVIQYF.